A single sample is the source of the 11 T cell receptor beta chains below, sequenced in a study of OX40 agonist ivuxolimab in advanced cancers. TCRdb's table, derived via immunoSEQ multiplex PCR, lists solely in-frame clones and lacks some. The repertoire holds some 62,000 clones, with 70% to 90% as singletons. Specimen: CD4+ or CD8+ T cells sorted from blood, collected in a trial of the OX40 agonist ivuxolimab. These TCRs come from an adult with an advanced solid tumor such as melanoma, head and neck, liver or kidney cancer.

V usage is TRBV5-1 and J usage is TRBJ2-2; D remains ambiguous. V lost 1 base, J lost 1 base, and 8 bases lay in between. Per germline, CDR1 SGHRS and CDR2 YFSETQ. The CDR3 consists of 15 residues. The CDR3 nucleotides read TGCGCCAGCAGCTTGTTACGGCAGAACACCGGGGAGCTGTTTTTT. Translating it yields CASSLLRQNTGELFF.

The chain recombines TRBV5-4 with TRBJ2-7, with a possible D match to TRBD1 (6 bases). This CDR3 contains 14 residues. From germline, CDR1 is SGHNT and CDR2 YYREEE (reference sequence). The V end lost 4 bases, the J end lost 4 bases, and 15 bases lay between the germline ends. Here the CDR3 DNA reads TGTGCCAGCAGCCAAGGGCAGGGGAAATACGAGCAGTACTTC. Translated: CASSQGQGKYEQYF.

This chain links TRBV9 with TRBJ2-2; 7 nucleotides match TRBD1. The CDR3 is made up of 14 amino acids. V shed 3 bases and J 3 bases; nucleotides not matched to a gene: 2. Germline assignment: CDR1 SGDLS and CDR2 YYNGEE. The CDR3 bases are TGTGCCAGCAGCGAGGGGGCGTACACCGGGGAGCTGTTTTTT. It specifies CASSEGAYTGELFF.

The V call is TRBV5-4, the J call TRBJ2-7; weak D call: TRBD2 (6 bases). Deletions cut 1 base from V and 3 bases from J, with 14 bases between. Germline V gene lookup returns CDR1 SGHNT and CDR2 YYREEE (reference sequence). This CDR3 is built from 15 residues. CDR3 DNA: TGTGCCAGCAGCTTGTTGTCTAGCGCGATCTACGAGCAGTACTTC. Translated, it gives CASSLLSSAIYEQYF.

This clone was seen once. The chain combines TRBV15 with TRBJ2-1, with TRBD2 matching over 13 bases. Trimming at V came to 3 bases and at J to 7 bases, leaving 12 bases not matched to a gene. The germline V gene encodes CDR1 LNHNV and CDR2 YYDKDF (reference sequence). The CDR3 is 18 residues long. The CDR3 region has the DNA TGTGCCACCAGCAGGGAAAGGGGACTAGCGGGAAAGGGTAATGAGCAGTTCTTC. Translated, it gives CATSRERGLAGKGNEQFF.

This sequence joins TRBV2 and TRBJ2-6; D is uncertain. CDR1 is SNHLY and CDR2 is FYNNEI in the germline V gene. This CDR3 contains 17 residues. Trimming cost V 0 bases and J 0 bases, with 9 bases left between them. The CDR3 protein is CASSEAPSSSGANVLTF. Here the CDR3 DNA reads TGTGCCAGCAGTGAAGCCCCTTCGAGCTCTGGGGCCAACGTCCTGACTTTC.

V and J are TRBV28 and TRBJ1-5; D perhaps matches TRBD1 (6 bases). The CDR3 has 14 residues. CDR1 and CDR2 from the germline V gene are MDHEN and SYDVKM. Trimming left V 3 bases short and J 4 bases short, with 10 bases between. CDR3 amino acids: CASSFKGGNQPQHF. The DNA of the CDR3 is TGTGCCAGCAGTTTTAAGGGGGGTAATCAGCCCCAGCATTTT.

The V and J genes are TRBV27 and TRBJ1-4; 7 bases line up with TRBD1. Germline trimming cut 2 bases from V and 3 bases from J; bases unmatched to any gene: 0. Germline CDR1 is MNHEY and CDR2 is SMNVEV (reference sequence). The CDR3 has 14 residues. DNA for the CDR3: TGTGCCAGCAGTTTACAGGGGGCTAATGAAAAACTGTTTTTT. The encoded protein is CASSLQGANEKLFF.

This chain uses TRBV11-1 with TRBJ2-5; tentative D call: TRBD2 (6 bases). Germline CDR1 is SGHAT and CDR2 is FQDESV (reference sequence). This CDR3 has 14 residues. V lost 5 bases and J 3 bases, leaving 13 bases between the germline ends. This chain's CDR3 is CASSPRELKETQYF. As DNA, the CDR3 is TGTGCCAGCAGCCCTCGGGAGCTTAAAGAGACCCAGTACTTC.

J is TRBJ1-2 and V is TRBV30; D gene ambiguous. Germline V gene sequence: CDR1 GTSNPN, CDR2 SVGIG (reference sequence). The CDR3 covers 14 residues. V was trimmed by 0 bases and J by 7 bases, leaving 15 bases between them. The CDR3 sequence is CAWSVWPGVFGYTF. CDR3 DNA: TGTGCCTGGAGTGTATGGCCGGGCGTTTTTGGCTACACCTTC.

J is TRBJ2-2 and V is TRBV5-4, with 10 bases lining up with TRBD2. The CDR3 spans 14 residues. Germline CDR1 SGHNT, CDR2 YYREEE (reference sequence). With V trimmed by 5 bases and J by 2 bases, 0 bases remained unmatched. The CDR3 here is CASRLAGNTGELFF. The CDR3 region has the DNA TGTGCCAGCAGACTAGCGGGAAACACCGGGGAGCTGTTTTTT.